These 5 T cell receptor beta chains were all obtained from the same sample, sequenced in a study of CD8+ T cells in alopecia areata. Extraction of RNA preceded its reverse transcription into cDNA, which served as the sequencing template. Profiling relied on immunoSEQ multiplex PCR, and the TCRdb table lists in-frame clones only, not all of them. This sample has about 150,000 clones; around 60% occur once, and the top ten carry about 6.8%. The source material was CD4+ T cells sorted from blood, sampled at week 0. The receptors were gathered from a human donor with alopecia areata.

The chain couples TRBV6-5 to TRBJ2-1; tentatively, D is TRBD2 (6 bases). This CDR3 contains 15 residues. The germline CDR1 and CDR2 sequences are MNHEY and SVGAGI. V shed 8 bases and J shed 2 bases, with 16 bases lying between them. The CDR3 coding sequence is TGTGCCAGCGGATCAAATAGCGGCCCCTACAATGAGCAGTTCTTC. Translation: CASGSNSGPYNEQFF.

The gene calls are TRBV29-1 and TRBJ1-4; 7 bases map to TRBD1. V was pared by 7 bases and J by 5 bases, with 7 bases of the junction left unmatched. This CDR3 is 13 amino acids long. CDR1 and CDR2 (germline): SQVTM, ANQGSEA. The CDR3 region has the DNA TGCAGCGCCGCGGGACAGATGAATGAAAAACTGTTTTTT. The encoded protein is CSAAGQMNEKLFF.

This sequence joins TRBV18 and TRBJ2-5, with TRBD1 matching over 7 bases. The CDR3 has 14 amino acids. Germline CDR1 KGHSH, CDR2 LQKENI. Unmatched junction bases numbered 7, after V lost 4 bases and J lost 5 bases. The CDR3 spells CASSLRTGFETQYF. The DNA for the CDR3 is TGTGCCAGCTCACTCCGGACAGGATTCGAGACCCAGTACTTC.

This clone occurred a few times. This chain links TRBV2 with TRBJ2-7, with D uncertain. V lost 7 bases to trimming and J lost 6 bases, with 16 bases between them. The CDR3 totals 13 residues. The germline gives CDR1 SNHLY, CDR2 FYNNEI. CDR3: CASTISNLGEQYF. CDR3 in DNA: TGTGCCAGCACCATATCGAATCTGGGCGAGCAGTACTTC.

This clone is deemed large. In nucleotides, the CDR3 is TGTGCCAGCGGACCAGGAAACCCCCCGAAAAACATTCAGTACTTC. Protein product: CASGPGNPPKNIQYF. V is TRBV6-1 and J is TRBJ2-4; D is undetermined. The germline CDR1 and CDR2 sequences are MNHNS and SASEGT. The CDR3 extends over 15 amino acids. The V end was cut by 8 bases, the J end by 4 bases, with 18 bases between.